The sequence of this TCR beta chain was determined in a study of PD-L1 blockade in urothelial cancer. Study observations and caveats: Greater 3-week expansion of tumor-associated blood clones was recorded for durable-benefit patients. Below-median TCR clonality that was measured in pretreatment blood predicted better survival.

The time point denotes: pretreatment peripheral blood. The repertoire was sequenced with immunoSEQ multiplex PCR; TCRdb's copy has only in-frame clones and lacks some. Altogether around 79,000 clones are present, 85% being singletons, with the ten largest covering approximately 7.1%. Trimming at V came to 0 bases and at J to 7 bases, leaving 4 bases not matched to a gene. CDR3 length equals 14 residues. CDR1 is SGHRS and CDR2 is YFSETQ in the germline V gene. Of note for this clone: Its target is not known.

The receptor was isolated from a middle-aged man with urothelial cancer. The genes are TRBV5-1 and TRBJ1-1; TRBD1 aligns across 9 bases. The sequences come from PBMCs, collected around atezolizumab (anti-PD-L1) treatment. The CDR3 DNA reads as TGCGCCAGCAGCTTGGGGACAGGGGTAGGTGAAGCTTTCTTT. Protein sequence: CASSLGTGVGEAFF.